These 2 T cell receptor beta chains originate from one sample sequenced in a study of OX40 agonist ivuxolimab in advanced cancers. Sequencing used immunoSEQ multiplex PCR; TCRdb keeps in-frame clones, though not all of them. The sample lists about 15,000 clones; under 95% were seen once. The source material was CD4+ or CD8+ T cells sorted from blood, sampled in a trial of the OX40 agonist ivuxolimab. These receptor sequences come from an adult with an advanced solid tumor such as melanoma, head and neck, liver or kidney cancer.

This rearrangement joins TRBV7-6 to TRBJ2-7, with D maybe TRBD2 (6 bases). The CDR3 has 14 amino acids. Trimming left V 3 bases short and J 0 bases short, with 9 bases between. CDR1 is SGHVS and CDR2 is FNYEAQ in the germline V gene. The CDR3: CASSFGGNSYEQYF. The CDR3 coding sequence is TGTGCCAGCAGCTTCGGCGGGAACTCCTACGAGCAGTACTTC.

The V and J genes are TRBV4-2 and TRBJ2-7, with 7 bases fitting TRBD1. The germline V gene has CDR1 LGHNA and CDR2 YNFKEQ. The CDR3 extends over 15 amino acids. The junction had 2 bases not matched to a gene; V was cut back by 0 bases and J by 0 bases. This CDR3 reads CASSQEDRSSYEQYF. The CDR3 region has the DNA TGTGCCAGCAGCCAAGAGGACAGGAGCTCCTACGAGCAGTACTTC.